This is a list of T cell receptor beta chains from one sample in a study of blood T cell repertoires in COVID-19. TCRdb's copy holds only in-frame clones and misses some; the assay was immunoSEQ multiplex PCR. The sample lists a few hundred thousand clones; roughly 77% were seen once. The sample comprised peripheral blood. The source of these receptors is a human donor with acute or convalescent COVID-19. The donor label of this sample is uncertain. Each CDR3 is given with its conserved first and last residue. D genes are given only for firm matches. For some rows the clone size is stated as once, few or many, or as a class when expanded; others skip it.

TGTGCCAGCAGTTCCCTGGGACTTTCCTACGAGCAGTACTTC,CASSSLGLSYEQYF,TRBJ2-7,NA,NA,TRBV6-5
TGTGCCAGCAGACTCCGGGGTGCCTATGGCTACACCTTC,CASRLRGAYGYTF,TRBJ1-2,NA,NA,TRBV12-3/TRBV12-4
TGTGCCAGCGGCAGGGAGGTGGATAGGCCCCAGCATTTT,CASGREVDRPQHF,TRBJ1-5,NA,NA,TRBV28
TGTGCCACCAGCAGAGCGGACGGGACAGGGCCCTCCTACGAGCAGTACTTC,CATSRADGTGPSYEQYF,TRBJ2-7,NA,TRBD1,TRBV15
TGTGCCAGTAGTATTGGGACAGGGGGCTCCTACGAGCAGTACTTC,CASSIGTGGSYEQYF,TRBJ2-7,once,TRBD1,TRBV19
TGTGCCAGCAGCCGGGGAGGTGGCTACACCTTC,CASSRGGGYTF,TRBJ1-2,NA,NA,TRBV3-1/TRBV3-2
TGCGCCAGCAGCCCCCGGGACAGTACTAATCAGCCCCAGCATTTT,CASSPRDSTNQPQHF,TRBJ1-5,NA,TRBD1,TRBV5-1
TGTGCCAGTAGTAACGGCCAAAGAGGCTATGGCTACACCTTC,CASSNGQRGYGYTF,TRBJ1-2,NA,NA,TRBV19
TGTGCCATCAGTGCTAGCGGGGGTCAAGAGACCCAGTACTTC,CAISASGGQETQYF,TRBJ2-5,NA,TRBD2,TRBV10-3
TGCAGCGCTCGACTGGAACGGGCTGAAGCTTTCTTT,CSARLERAEAFF,TRBJ1-1,NA,NA,TRBV29-1
TGTGCCAGCAGCGCCAGGCGGGAGGGCCTGTCAGATACGCAGTATTTT,CASSARREGLSDTQYF,TRBJ2-3,NA,TRBD2,TRBV9
TGTGCCAGCAGTTTTAAGGGGTATAATTCACCCCTCCACTTT,CASSFKGYNSPLHF,TRBJ1-6,NA,NA,TRBV27
TGTGCCAGCTCATCTTCTACAGGGGGTGAGGCGAATTTT,CASSSSTGGEANF,TRBJ2-3,NA,TRBD1,TRBV18
TGTGCCAGCTCCGGGGCTAGCGGGGCGTCCACCGGGGAGCTGTTTTTT,CASSGASGASTGELFF,TRBJ2-2,NA,TRBD2,TRBV18
TGTGCCAGCAGCTTAGACAGGGTGTATAATTCACCCCTCCACTTT,CASSLDRVYNSPLHF,TRBJ1-6,NA,NA,TRBV7-2
TGTGCCACAGGGGGGTTAGGGATCTACGAGCAGTACTTC,CATGGLGIYEQYF,TRBJ2-7,NA,NA,TRBV6-5
TGTGCCAGCAGCTTGTCCAGGGGAAACCAAGAGACCCAGTACTTC,CASSLSRGNQETQYF,TRBJ2-5,NA,NA,TRBV7-2
TGTGCCAGCAGCTTAGGGGCAGGATCCGAGCAGTACTTC,CASSLGAGSEQYF,TRBJ2-7,NA,NA,TRBV7-9
TGTGCCACCAGCAGAGAGGCGGGACAGGGGGTTACCTACGAGCAGTACTTC,CATSREAGQGVTYEQYF,TRBJ2-7,NA,TRBD1,TRBV15
TGTGCCAGCAGTGAATCGGGGAATGAGCAGTTCTTC,CASSESGNEQFF,TRBJ2-1,NA,NA,TRBV6-1
TGTGCCAGCAGCCAGGGACAAAGCTATAGCAATCAGCCCCAGCATTTT,CASSQGQSYSNQPQHF,TRBJ1-5,few,NA,TRBV3-1/TRBV3-2
TGCGCCAGCAGTGAGACCCAGACAGGGGTGTATGGCTACACCTTC,CASSETQTGVYGYTF,TRBJ1-2,NA,TRBD1,TRBV10-2
TGTGCCAGCAGCCCCACAGGGCGCGGCTACACCTTC,CASSPTGRGYTF,TRBJ1-2,NA,NA,TRBV12-3/TRBV12-4
TGCAGCGTTGAAGAAAAAGGCGGGAGGAACATTCAGTACTTC,CSVEEKGGRNIQYF,TRBJ2-4,NA,TRBD2,TRBV29-1
TGTGCCAGCAGCCAGACAGGGGTCCCCTCGTCCTACGAGCAGTACTTC,CASSQTGVPSSYEQYF,TRBJ2-7,once,TRBD1,TRBV28
TGTGCCAGCAGCCGGGACAGTAATCAGCCCCAGCATTTT,CASSRDSNQPQHF,TRBJ1-5,NA,TRBD1,TRBV7-8
TGTGCCAGCAGTTACTCGGGACACCTGAACACTGAAGCTTTCTTT,CASSYSGHLNTEAFF,TRBJ1-1,NA,NA,TRBV6-5
TGTGCCAGTAGTCTTTCCGGGTTTCAGTCTGGAAACACCATATATTTT,CASSLSGFQSGNTIYF,TRBJ1-3,NA,NA,TRBV19
TGCAGCGTTGTAACCAGGGGAGAGACCCAGTACTTC,CSVVTRGETQYF,TRBJ2-5,NA,NA,TRBV29-1
TGTGCCACCAGCAGGGACACAGGGTGGACTGAAGCTTTCTTT,CATSRDTGWTEAFF,TRBJ1-1,NA,NA,TRBV15
TGTGCCAGTAGTACCCTAACTAGCATTGATACGCAGTATTTT,CASSTLTSIDTQYF,TRBJ2-3,NA,NA,TRBV19
TGTGCCAGTAATCACAATGGCTACACCTTC,CASNHNGYTF,TRBJ1-2,NA,NA,TRBV19
TGTGCCAGCAAGAGAGATCGCGGGGGCACAGATACGCAGTATTTT,CASKRDRGGTDTQYF,TRBJ2-3,NA,NA,TRBV2
TGTGCCAGCAGCAAGGACAGGAGCCCTCAAAACATTCAGTACTTC,CASSKDRSPQNIQYF,TRBJ2-4,NA,TRBD1,TRBV2
TGCAGTGCTAGTTGGCCAGGGAGCAATCAGCCCCAGCATTTT,CSASWPGSNQPQHF,TRBJ1-5,NA,NA,TRBV20-1
TGTGCCAGCAGCTTAGGGGTGTTAGCGGGGCCTCAAGAGACCCAGTACTTC,CASSLGVLAGPQETQYF,TRBJ2-5,NA,TRBD2,TRBV7-8
TGTGCCATCAAAGGCCACCAGGGACTAGCGGGAGAGGGGGGCACAGATACGCAGTATTTT,CAIKGHQGLAGEGGTDTQYF,TRBJ2-3,NA,TRBD2,TRBV10-3
TGTGCCAGCAGTCTAATCCCCGCTAAGCAGTACTTC,CASSLIPAKQYF,TRBJ2-7,NA,NA,TRBV12-3/TRBV12-4
TGTGCCAGCAGCTTAAGATCTGGGGCTTTGAACACTGAAGCTTTCTTT,CASSLRSGALNTEAFF,TRBJ1-1,NA,NA,TRBV13
TGTGCCAGCAGTGACGATTCCTCGGGGAACCAGCCCCAGCATTTT,CASSDDSSGNQPQHF,TRBJ1-5,NA,NA,TRBV6-1
TGTGCCTGGAGTAGGAGACAGGGGCGGTATGAGCAGTACTTC,CAWSRRQGRYEQYF,TRBJ2-7,NA,TRBD1,TRBV30
TGCGCCAGCAGCTGGGGGGGTAGCTCTGGAAACACCATATATTTT,CASSWGGSSGNTIYF,TRBJ1-3,once,NA,TRBV5-1
TGCGCCAGCAGCCAAGATCGCACAGGGGCAACTAATGAAAAACTGTTTTTT,CASSQDRTGATNEKLFF,TRBJ1-4,few,TRBD1,TRBV4-1
TGTGCCTGGAGTGTAACGGGGGATCTTGAAAAACTGTTTTTT,CAWSVTGDLEKLFF,TRBJ1-4,NA,NA,TRBV30
TGTGCCAGCAGCCCAAGAGTAACAGATACGCAGTATTTT,CASSPRVTDTQYF,TRBJ2-3,NA,NA,TRBV14
TGTGCCAGCAGTTCCCCCAAGCAGGGATTTAATTCACCCCTCCACTTT,CASSSPKQGFNSPLHF,TRBJ1-6,NA,NA,TRBV6-5
TGTGCCAGCAGCCCAGAGCCGGGACAGGGGTTCGGAGGCTACACCTTC,CASSPEPGQGFGGYTF,TRBJ1-2,NA,TRBD1,TRBV3-1/TRBV3-2
TGTGCCAGTGAACTAGCGGGAGTCGCAGATACGCAGTATTTT,CASELAGVADTQYF,TRBJ2-3,NA,TRBD2,TRBV7-2